This entry lists 28 T cell receptor beta chains sequenced from one sample in a study of T cells after yellow fever vaccination. Via MiXCR, TCRdb re-called the 5' RACE reads, giving one row per CDR3 protein. The sample has some 560,000 distinct CDR3 sequences, about 15% seen once; the top ten hold 15% to 20%. The sequencing used PBMCs, collected around 5 days after the first yellow fever vaccination. The receptors here all came from a man aged 18 to 30 who received the YFV17D yellow fever vaccine.

This clonotype turned up a few times. The CDR3 nucleotides are TGTGCCAGCAGCCAAGATGGAAGCGGGGGGTCCTACGAGCAGTACTTC. Translation gives CASSQDGSGGSYEQYF. This chain links TRBV4-2 with TRBJ2-7, with 9 bases identical to TRBD2. CDR1 and CDR2 from the germline V gene are LGHNA and YNFKEQ. V lost 0 bases, J lost 1 base, and 4 bases stayed unmatched. This CDR3 comprises 16 residues.

This clonotype has more than one count but fewer than ten. This sequence joins TRBV12-3 or TRBV12-4 and TRBJ1-1; TRBD1 agrees at 8 bases. This CDR3 is 13 amino acids long. After removal of 3 bases from V and 10 bases from J, the junction contained 7 bases not matched to a gene. CDR3: CASSFPGGDGAFF. As DNA, the CDR3 is TGTGCCAGCAGTTTCCCAGGGGGCGACGGAGCTTTCTTT.

The gene calls are TRBV20-1 and TRBJ2-3, with D perhaps matching TRBD1 or TRBD2 (5 bases each). This CDR3 region has 16 residues. Between the trimmed V and J ends, which lost 6 bases and 6 bases, there was a span of 25 bases. Germline V gene data show CDR1 as DFQATT and CDR2 as SNEGSKA (reference sequence). CDR3 bases: TGCAGTGCCCCGCACGACCGGGACCCCCTTTGGGATACGCAGTATTTT. This encodes CSAPHDRDPLWDTQYF.

The table lists this clonotype with a few counts. The chain recombines TRBV28 with TRBJ2-7; a possible D gene is TRBD1 (6 bases). The germline V gene encodes CDR1 MDHEN and CDR2 SYDVKM. This CDR3 is built from 16 residues. V lost 1 base, J lost 5 bases, and 18 bases lay in between. The CDR3 region is CASSLSTVGRGHEQYV. For the CDR3, the DNA is TGTGCCAGCAGTTTATCCACCGTCGGCAGGGGTCACGAGCAGTACGTC.

This chain connects TRBV7-8 to TRBJ2-5; 12 bases are a match to TRBD1. Germline CDR1 and CDR2: SGHVS and FQNEAQ. The CDR3 is 15 residues long. V lost 6 bases and J lost 5; bases outside the gene matches: 7. The CDR3 nucleotides are TGTGCCAGCAGAACCGGGACAGGGGGCTCGGAGACCCAGTACTTC. It is translated as CASRTGTGGSETQYF.

This clonotype was counted between two and nine times. The genes are TRBV6-5 and TRBJ2-5; possible D gene TRBD2, 6 bases. This CDR3 region has 13 residues. Germline V gives CDR1 MNHEY, CDR2 SVGAGI. Trimming left V 4 bases short and J 6 bases short, with 12 bases between. As DNA, the CDR3 is TGTGCCAGCAGTTCACTAGCCGTAAAGACCCAGTACTTC. Amino acid sequence: CASSSLAVKTQYF.

Only a few counts were recorded for this clonotype. This chain connects TRBV15 to TRBJ1-4; D remains ambiguous. Trimming left V 0 bases short and J 1 base short, with 9 bases between. Germline V gene data show CDR1 as LNHNV and CDR2 as YYDKDF (reference sequence). This CDR3 comprises 16 residues. The CDR3 spells CATSRDRVLTNEKLFF. Written as DNA, the CDR3 is TGTGCCACCAGCAGAGATCGGGTCCTAACTAATGAAAAACTGTTTTTT.

The rearrangement links TRBV2 to TRBJ2-1; 8 nucleotides line up with TRBD2. The CDR3 length is 16 residues. With V trimmed by 6 bases and J by 6 bases, 13 bases remained unmatched. Germline V CDR1 and CDR2: SNHLY, FYNNEI. The CDR3, as DNA: TGTGCCAGCAGCAACAGGCGGGGGGCCGGAATCAATGAGCAGTTCTTC. Amino acid sequence: CASSNRRGAGINEQFF.

This clonotype was counted between two and nine times. The V gene is TRBV7-9, the J gene TRBJ1-2, with D perhaps TRBD1 (5 bases). The germline V and J ends were trimmed by 4 bases and 5 bases, with 11 bases remaining between them. This CDR3 contains 13 residues. From germline, CDR1 is SEHNR and CDR2 FQNEAQ (reference sequence). The CDR3 region is CASSYGPGYGYTF. CDR3 nucleotides: TGTGCCAGCAGCTATGGCCCAGGGTATGGCTACACCTTC. The full variable domain, in which reference TRBV7-9 and TRBJ1-2 provide the parts outside the CDR3, is DTGVSQNPRHKITKRGQNVTFRCDPISEHNRLYWYRQTLGQGPEFLTYFQNEAQLEKSRLLSDRFSAERPKGSFSTLEIQRTEQGDSAMYLCASSYGPGYGYTFGSGTRLTVV.

In this sample, this clonotype turned up a few times. The chain links TRBV3-1 to TRBJ1-2; D possibly corresponds to TRBD1 (6 bases). The CDR3 loop spans 14 amino acids. In germline, CDR1 is LGHDT, CDR2 YNNKEL (reference sequence). The V gene lost 3 bases and the J gene lost 4 bases, with 12 bases spanning the gap. The CDR3 sequence: CASSHNRASYGYTF. The DNA for the CDR3 is TGTGCCAGCAGCCATAACAGGGCTTCCTATGGCTACACCTTC.

This clonotype was observed a few times. The chain joins TRBV20-1 to TRBJ1-1, with a weak D call TRBD1 (6 bases). There are 13 residues in the CDR3. The V gene lost 6 bases and the J gene lost 5 bases, with 16 bases spanning the gap. The germline V gene has CDR1 DFQATT and CDR2 SNEGSKA (reference sequence). The DNA for the CDR3 is TGCAGTGCCCCGGGACACCTGAGGACTGAAGCTTTCTTT. This gives the protein CSAPGHLRTEAFF.

This clonotype appeared a few times. No DNA is shown, since the ends of the CDR3 on it are uncertain; the CDR3 is the one TCRdb lists. The chain links TRBV24-1 to TRBJ2-3. In germline, CDR1 is KGHDR, CDR2 SFDVKD. The CDR3 comprises 14 residues, both ends counted. The CDR3 loop is CATSSSGKTDTQYF.

Many counts were recorded for this clonotype. The chain carries TRBV7-8 and TRBJ1-4, with D uncertain. This CDR3 is 13 amino acids long. Germline assignment: CDR1 SGHVS and CDR2 FQNEAQ. The V gene lost 6 bases and the J gene lost 7 bases, with 12 bases spanning the gap. CDR3 sequence (DNA): TGTGCCAGCAGTATTAACTGGGGTGAAAAACTGTTTTTT. Translated, it gives CASSINWGEKLFF.

The chain employs TRBV24-1 and TRBJ2-7; D gene ambiguous. From germline, CDR1 is KGHDR and CDR2 SFDVKD. V lost 6 bases to trimming and J lost 0 bases, with 14 bases between them. The CDR3 has 15 residues. CDR3 protein: CATSSFLGSSYEQYF. The CDR3 region has the DNA TGTGCCACCAGTTCCTTTCTGGGCAGCTCCTACGAGCAGTACTTC.

This clonotype was counted many times. V is TRBV20-1 and J is TRBJ1-6; 10 nucleotides agree with TRBD1. This CDR3 region has 15 residues. Germline CDR1 and CDR2: DFQATT and SNEGSKA (reference sequence). V gave up 3 bases and J gave up 7 bases; unmatched junction bases: 6. The CDR3 here is CSARTGGSGNSPLHF. DNA of the CDR3: TGCAGTGCTAGGACAGGGGGCAGCGGGAATTCACCCCTCCACTTT.

This chain uses TRBV6-1 with TRBJ2-1; 8 nucleotides match TRBD2. J lost 6 bases, V lost 3 bases, and 7 bases had no gene match. Germline assignment: CDR1 MNHNS and CDR2 SASEGT. The CDR3 sequence is 15 residues long. DNA for the CDR3: TGTGCCAGCAGTGATTACGGGGGGGCCGGCAATGAGCAGTTCTTC. Translating it yields CASSDYGGAGNEQFF.

This clonotype was counted a few times. This chain uses TRBV6-5 with TRBJ2-1, with 7 nucleotides matching TRBD2. CDR1 and CDR2 (germline): MNHEY, SVGAGI. The CDR3 is 15 amino acids. V lost 0 bases, J lost 4 bases, and 3 bases stayed unmatched. In nucleotides, the CDR3 is TGTGCCAGCAGTTACTCCCTAGCGGTTTACAATGAGCAGTTCTTC. This encodes CASSYSLAVYNEQFF.

The chain recombines TRBV7-8 with TRBJ2-2; unclear D gene. The V gene's germline CDR1 is SGHVS and CDR2 FQNEAQ. Trimming removed 1 base at V and 5 bases at J, with 8 bases between. This CDR3 spans 14 amino acids. The CDR3 protein is CASSLGDRTGELFF. The CDR3 DNA sequence: TGTGCCAGCAGCTTAGGCGATAGGACCGGGGAGCTGTTTTTT.

This clonotype has at least ten counts. This rearrangement joins TRBV5-1 to TRBJ1-1; the D gene is possibly TRBD1 (5 bases). This CDR3 has 13 amino acids. Germline assignment: CDR1 SGHRS and CDR2 YFSETQ. V was clipped by 7 bases and J by 4 bases, with 14 bases between them. Here the CDR3 DNA reads TGCGCCAGCGGGGGGGTGTCCACCACTGAAGCTTTCTTT. Amino acids: CASGGVSTTEAFF.

This clonotype appeared a few times. J is TRBJ1-1 and V is TRBV29-1; D is uncertain. V lost 4 bases, J lost 7 bases, and 10 bases lay in between. CDR1 SQVTM and CDR2 ANQGSEA come from the germline V gene. The length of the CDR3 is 11 residues. CDR3 amino acids: CSVVVSNEAFF. The CDR3 DNA is TGCAGCGTTGTGGTCTCGAATGAAGCTTTCTTT.

The genes are TRBV11-1 and TRBJ1-1; no firm D call. CDR1 is SGHAT and CDR2 is FQDESV in the germline V gene (reference sequence). CDR3 length: 14 residues. V lost 3 bases to trimming and J lost 2 bases, with 10 bases between them. DNA of the CDR3: TGTGCCAGCAGCTTGAGCAGGAGAAACACTGAAGCTTTCTTT. Amino acids: CASSLSRRNTEAFF.

This clonotype has just a few counts. This sequence joins TRBV7-2 and TRBJ1-5; D is perhaps TRBD1 (5 bases). The CDR3 sequence is 15 residues long. CDR1 is SGHTA, CDR2 FQGNSA, per germline. Trimming pared 1 base from V and 7 bases from J, leaving 14 bases between. The CDR3: CASSLVPQGRQPQHF. The CDR3, as DNA: TGTGCCAGCAGCTTAGTGCCCCAGGGACGGCAGCCCCAGCATTTT.

The V call is TRBV19, the J call TRBJ1-5; 9 bases are a match to TRBD1. Germline CDR1 LNHDA, CDR2 SQIVND (reference sequence). J was trimmed by 0 bases and V by 3 bases; bases with no gene match: 0. The CDR3 runs 15 residues. The CDR3 bases are TGTGCCAGTAGTATGGGACAGGGTAGCAATCAGCCCCAGCATTTT. Protein sequence: CASSMGQGSNQPQHF.

This clonotype was counted a few times. The chain couples TRBV7-9 to TRBJ2-3; no reliable D call. V was trimmed by 1 base and J by 4 bases, leaving 12 bases between them. The CDR3 has 15 residues. Germline CDR1 and CDR2: SEHNR and FQNEAQ (reference sequence). The CDR3 nucleotides are TGTGCCAGCAGCTTAGGGGGTGTTGGGGCAGATACGCAGTATTTT. It translates to CASSLGGVGADTQYF. The full variable domain, its missing parts supplied by reference TRBV7-9 and TRBJ2-3, is DTGVSQNPRHKITKRGQNVTFRCDPISEHNRLYWYRQTLGQGPEFLTYFQNEAQLEKSRLLSDRFSAERPKGSFSTLEIQRTEQGDSAMYLCASSLGGVGADTQYFGPGTRLTVL.

The rearrangement joins TRBV7-2 to TRBJ1-1; possible D gene TRBD1, 5 bases. Trimming left V 5 bases short and J 8 bases short, with 18 bases between. Germline CDR1 is SGHTA and CDR2 is FQGNSA. The CDR3 is 14 residues long. CDR3 residues: CASSPRRGRSEAFF. In DNA, the CDR3 is TGTGCCAGCAGCCCTCGGAGGGGCAGGAGCGAAGCTTTCTTT. The entire variable domain, with the rest obtained from reference TRBV7-2 and TRBJ1-1, is as follows: GAGVSQSPSNKVTEKGKDVELRCDPISGHTALYWYRQSLGQGLEFLIYFQGNSAPDKSGLPSDRFSAERTGGSVSTLTIQRTQQEDSAVYLCASSPRRGRSEAFFGQGTRLTVV.

The chain combines TRBV7-3 with TRBJ2-5; 10 nucleotides line up with TRBD2. The V segment lost 4 bases and the J segment 3 bases; nucleotides outside the gene matches: 8. Germline V gene lookup returns CDR1 SGHTA and CDR2 FQGTGA. The CDR3 length is 16 residues. CDR3 nucleotides: TGTGCCAGCAGCTCCCGGGGGCTAGCGGGGGAAGAGACCCAGTACTTC. Residues: CASSSRGLAGEETQYF.

The chain joins TRBV12-3 or TRBV12-4 to TRBJ2-1, with 15 nucleotides matching TRBD2. The CDR3 contains 16 residues. Trimming removed 4 bases from V and 7 bases from J; junction bases left unmatched: 5. The CDR3 reads CASSSSGTSGRNEQFF. CDR3 in DNA: TGTGCCAGCAGTTCTTCCGGGACTAGCGGGAGGAATGAGCAGTTCTTC.

In its sample, this clonotype was seen a few times. This rearrangement joins TRBV9 to TRBJ2-3, with D unclear. This CDR3 has 12 residues. V was pared by 3 bases and J by 4 bases, with 6 bases between. Germline assignment: CDR1 SGDLS and CDR2 YYNGEE. This CDR3 reads CASSEGADTQYF. In DNA, the CDR3 is TGTGCCAGCAGCGAGGGTGCAGATACGCAGTATTTT.